The T cell receptor (beta chain) under discussion was sequenced for a study of blood T cell repertoires in COVID-19. Repertoires were generated with immunoSEQ multiplex PCR, while TCRdb's copy carries only in-frame clones and drops some. The sample holds 60,000 to 75,000 clones, around nine tenths seen once. The CDR3 totals 15 residues. Germline V gives CDR1 SGHRS, CDR2 YFSETQ. Trimming cost V 3 bases and J 5 bases, with 14 bases left between them. The source is a woman aged 80 or over with acute or convalescent COVID-19. The rearrangement links TRBV5-1 to TRBJ1-4, with a tentative D call TRBD1 (5 bases). Sequencing was performed on peripheral blood. The CDR3 loop reads CASSYSGGSNEKLFF. DNA of the CDR3: TGCGCCAGCAGCTATTCCGGGGGGTCCAATGAAAAACTGTTTTTT.